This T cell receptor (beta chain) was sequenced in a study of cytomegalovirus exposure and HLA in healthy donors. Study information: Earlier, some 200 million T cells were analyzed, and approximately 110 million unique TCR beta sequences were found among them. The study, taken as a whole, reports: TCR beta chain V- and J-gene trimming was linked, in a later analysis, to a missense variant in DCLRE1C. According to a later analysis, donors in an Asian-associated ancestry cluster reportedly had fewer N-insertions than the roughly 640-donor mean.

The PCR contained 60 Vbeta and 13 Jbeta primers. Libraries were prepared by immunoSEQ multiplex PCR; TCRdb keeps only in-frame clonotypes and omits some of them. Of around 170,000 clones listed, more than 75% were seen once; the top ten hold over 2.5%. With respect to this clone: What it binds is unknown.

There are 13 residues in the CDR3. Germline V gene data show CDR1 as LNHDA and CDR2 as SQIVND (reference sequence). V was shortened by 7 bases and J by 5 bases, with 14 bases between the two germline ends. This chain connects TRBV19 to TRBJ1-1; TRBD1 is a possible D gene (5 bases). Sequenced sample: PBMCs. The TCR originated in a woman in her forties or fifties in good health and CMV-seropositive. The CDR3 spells CASNRNDGTEAFF. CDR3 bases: TGTGCCAGTAACAGGAACGACGGGACTGAAGCTTTCTTT.